These 25 T cell receptor beta chains share one sample of origin, sequenced in a study of cytomegalovirus exposure and HLA in healthy donors. The PCR contained 60 Vbeta and 13 Jbeta primers. Clones were sequenced by immunoSEQ multiplex PCR, and TCRdb holds only the in-frame ones, with some missing. Here the sample spans approximately 240,000 clones, roughly 91% being singletons. The sample taken for sequencing was PBMCs. The receptors come from a woman aged 18 to 35 in good health and CMV-seronegative.

J is TRBJ1-5 and V is TRBV4-1; no definite D call. This CDR3 spans 15 amino acids. V lost 1 base and J 0 bases, leaving 7 bases between the germline ends. Germline V gene sequence: CDR1 MGHRA, CDR2 YSYEKL. CDR3 DNA sequence: TGCGCCAGCAGCCAAGGCGTCTATAGCAATCAGCCCCAGCATTTT. This encodes CASSQGVYSNQPQHF.

The chain has TRBV19 and TRBJ2-5, with D perhaps TRBD1 (6 bases). With 0 bases removed from V and 5 bases from J, the gap between germline ends came to 13 bases. The CDR3 is made up of 15 amino acids. CDR1 LNHDA and CDR2 SQIVND come from the germline V gene (reference sequence). The chain's CDR3 is CASSIEITGLETQYF. The CDR3 nucleotides are TGTGCCAGTAGTATAGAAATCACAGGGTTGGAGACCCAGTACTTC.

This chain uses TRBV20-1 with TRBJ2-1, with unresolved D. CDR1 and CDR2 (germline): DFQATT, SNEGSKA (reference sequence). The CDR3 is 10 amino acids. V was shortened by 7 bases and J by 7 bases, with 8 bases between the two germline ends. The CDR3 nucleotides read TGCAGTGTAACTTCGAATGAGCAGTTCTTC. Its protein product is CSVTSNEQFF.

The J gene is TRBJ1-6, the V gene TRBV7-2; 8 bases are a match to TRBD1. CDR3 length: 16 residues. The trim removed 4 bases at V and 8 bases at J, leaving 10 bases unmatched. Germline V gene data show CDR1 as SGHTA and CDR2 as FQGNSA. CDR3 sequence: CASSYGSQGAYSPLHF. The CDR3 bases are TGTGCCAGCAGCTACGGGTCCCAGGGGGCTTATTCACCCCTCCACTTT.

The chain couples TRBV2 to TRBJ2-1; D is perhaps TRBD2 (6 bases). Germline V gene sequence: CDR1 SNHLY, CDR2 FYNNEI. The CDR3 runs 11 residues. Trimming left V 5 bases short and J 16 bases short, with 15 bases between. The CDR3, as DNA: TGTGCCAGCAGTCCTGGGGGACTCTTATTCTTC. Residues: CASSPGGLLFF.

The gene calls are TRBV5-1 and TRBJ1-1; D might be TRBD1 (6 bases). This CDR3 comprises 15 residues. The germline V and J ends were trimmed by 0 bases and 3 bases, with 12 bases remaining between them. The germline V gene has CDR1 SGHRS and CDR2 YFSETQ. CDR3 amino acids: CASSLDRERHTEAFF. The CDR3, as DNA: TGCGCCAGCAGCTTGGACAGGGAGAGGCACACTGAAGCTTTCTTT.

The CDR3 bases are TGTGCCAGCGAAGGGCGGGAGGGGAATGAGCAGTTCTTC. This encodes CASEGREGNEQFF. The gene calls are TRBV13 and TRBJ2-1, with 9 bases aligning to TRBD2. The germline CDR1 and CDR2 sequences are PRHDT and FYEKMQ (reference sequence). This CDR3 contains 13 residues. Trimming at V came to 8 bases and at J to 7 bases, leaving 6 bases not matched to a gene.

This sequence joins TRBV25-1 and TRBJ2-4; TRBD1 matches at 7 bases. The CDR3 sequence is 13 residues long. CDR1 is MGHDK, CDR2 SYGVNS, per germline. Germline trimming cut 8 bases from V and 7 bases from J; bases unmatched to any gene: 8. CDR3: CASAPRGQNIQYF. The DNA of the CDR3 is TGTGCCAGCGCCCCAAGGGGGCAGAACATTCAGTACTTC.

The V and J genes are TRBV7-7 and TRBJ2-1, with TRBD1 identical over 8 bases. CDR1 and CDR2 from the germline V gene are SSHAT and FNYEAQ (reference sequence). The CDR3 extends over 15 amino acids. The ends lost 4 bases at V and 0 bases at J; junction bases unmatched: 2. CDR3 bases: TGTGCCAGCAGCTCGGGACAGGTCTCCTACAATGAGCAGTTCTTC. Protein sequence: CASSSGQVSYNEQFF.

V usage is TRBV2 and J usage is TRBJ1-1; D remains unclear. Trimming pared 6 bases from V and 5 bases from J, leaving 13 bases between. The germline V gene encodes CDR1 SNHLY and CDR2 FYNNEI. The CDR3 loop spans 13 amino acids. CDR3 loop: CASRAPDRTEAFF. The CDR3 DNA is TGTGCCAGCAGAGCCCCTGATCGGACTGAAGCTTTCTTT.

A remark on this clone: Additional DNA sequences in this sample encode the identical CDR3. This chain links TRBV7-9 with TRBJ1-1; 10 bases agree with TRBD1. V shed 5 bases and J 5 bases; nucleotides not matched to a gene: 2. CDR1 and CDR2 from the germline V gene are SEHNR and FQNEAQ (reference sequence). The CDR3 loop spans 13 amino acids. CDR3 bases: TGTGCCAGCAGCCGGACAGGGGGAACTGAAGCTTTCTTT. It translates to CASSRTGGTEAFF.

This chain uses TRBV9 with TRBJ2-1; TRBD2 matches at 9 bases. The CDR3 has 15 amino acids. Germline V gene sequence: CDR1 SGDLS, CDR2 YYNGEE. Trimming cost V 0 bases and J 10 bases; bases outside gene matches: 8. For the CDR3, the DNA is TGTGCCAGCAGCGTAGAGGGCGGGAGGGCCAGGGAGCAGTTCTTC. Its translation is CASSVEGGRAREQFF.

In DNA form, the CDR3 reads TGTGCCAGCAGGCCGCCCCAGGGGGTTTATGAGCAGTTCTTC. It specifies CASRPPQGVYEQFF. V usage is TRBV2 and J usage is TRBJ2-1; 7 bases are a match to TRBD1. The V and J ends lost 6 bases and 8 bases, in that order; junction bases with no gene match: 10. Germline values: CDR1 SNHLY, CDR2 FYNNEI. This CDR3 contains 14 residues.

A few counts support this clone. The chain has TRBV4-2 and TRBJ2-1; a weak D match, TRBD2 (6 bases). CDR3 length: 14 residues. Germline values: CDR1 LGHNA, CDR2 YNFKEQ. Trimming cost V 11 bases and J 0 bases, with 14 bases left between them. In nucleotides, the CDR3 is TGTGCCTCCGCGGCGGGGAGCTCCTACAATGAGCAGTTCTTC. Amino acid sequence: CASAAGSSYNEQFF.

This chain joins TRBV6-1 and TRBJ1-5; TRBD1 agrees at 8 bases. Germline V gene lookup returns CDR1 MNHNS and CDR2 SASEGT. This CDR3 has 17 amino acids. J gave up 4 bases and V 4 bases, and 12 bases lay outside the gene matches. The CDR3, as DNA: TGTGCCAGCAGTGGGAGGGCCGGGACAGGTAAAAATCAGCCCCAGCATTTT. Its protein is CASSGRAGTGKNQPQHF.

The V and J genes are TRBV2 and TRBJ2-7; 11 nucleotides line up with TRBD2. V lost 10 bases and J lost 7; bases outside the gene matches: 12. Germline CDR1 reads SNHLY; CDR2 reads FYNNEI. This CDR3 spans 14 amino acids. As DNA, the CDR3 is TGTGCCACACTGACTAGCGGGATCAGTAGGGAGCAGTACTTC. Its translation is CATLTSGISREQYF.

This sequence joins TRBV6-1 and TRBJ1-1, with D tentatively TRBD1 (6 bases). The CDR3 length is 13 residues. The V and J ends lost 7 bases and 11 bases respectively, with 20 bases between them. Germline CDR1 MNHNS, CDR2 SASEGT. CDR3 DNA: TGTGCCAGCACTACAGGACAGTTCCAAGAGGCTTTCTTT. Amino acids: CASTTGQFQEAFF.

V is TRBV19 and J is TRBJ2-7; 10 positions agree with TRBD1. CDR3 length: 14 amino acids. Trimming took 6 bases from V and 1 from J; bases not matched to a gene: 3. The germline gives CDR1 LNHDA, CDR2 SQIVND (reference sequence). In nucleotides, the CDR3 is TGTGCCAGTAGGACGGGACAGGGGTCCTACGAGCAGTACTTC. Encoded protein: CASRTGQGSYEQYF.

This chain connects TRBV18 to TRBJ1-1; D remains ambiguous. The V end was cut by 2 bases, the J end by 9 bases, with 10 bases between. The germline V gene has CDR1 KGHSH and CDR2 LQKENI. The CDR3 loop spans 12 amino acids. The CDR3 sequence is CASSPAGKQAFF. DNA of the CDR3: TGTGCCAGCTCACCAGCGGGGAAGCAAGCTTTCTTT.

The chain recombines TRBV16 with TRBJ2-1; 10 nucleotides match TRBD2. The CDR3 loop spans 17 amino acids. V shed 1 base, J shed 9 bases, and the junction held 12 bases outside the gene matches. Germline V CDR1 and CDR2: KGHSY, FQNENV. The CDR3 sequence is CASSQYETSGSTAEQFF. CDR3 in DNA: TGTGCCAGCAGCCAATACGAGACTAGCGGGTCTACGGCTGAGCAGTTCTTC. The full variable domain, in which reference TRBV16 and TRBJ2-1 provide the parts outside the CDR3, is GEEVAQTPKHLVRGEGQKAKLYCAPIKGHSYVFWYQQVLKNEFKFLISFQNENVFDETGMPKERFSAKCLPNSPCSLEIQATKLEDSAVYFCASSQYETSGSTAEQFFGPGTRLTVL.

The V call is TRBV6-1, the J call TRBJ2-2, with D perhaps TRBD2 (6 bases). V was cut by 4 bases and J by 3 bases, with 9 bases left in between. CDR1 is MNHNS and CDR2 is SASEGT in the germline V gene. This CDR3 spans 14 amino acids. The CDR3 here is CASSGDFHTGELFF. The CDR3, as DNA: TGTGCCAGCAGTGGGGACTTTCACACCGGGGAGCTGTTTTTT.

V is TRBV28 and J is TRBJ1-4, with D possibly being TRBD1 (5 bases). In germline, CDR1 is MDHEN, CDR2 SYDVKM. CDR3 size: 17 residues. V lost 0 bases and J 5 bases, leaving 16 bases between the germline ends. The CDR3 protein is CASSLWGGSSGNEKLFF. Here the CDR3 DNA reads TGTGCCAGCAGTTTATGGGGGGGGTCATCGGGAAATGAAAAACTGTTTTTT.

The rearrangement links TRBV27 to TRBJ2-2, with 7 nucleotides matching TRBD1. The length of the CDR3 is 15 residues. V lost 5 bases to trimming and J lost 6 bases; unmatched junction nucleotides: 9. CDR1 MNHEY and CDR2 SMNVEV come from the germline V gene (reference sequence). In nucleotides, the CDR3 is TGTGCCAGCAGTCCAATGGGACAGCCGGCCGGGGAGCTGTTTTTT. Amino acids: CASSPMGQPAGELFF.

This clone was seen just once. Other DNA variants within this sample encode the same CDR3. The chain links TRBV5-1 to TRBJ1-1; D remains unclear. The CDR3 contains 13 residues. Germline CDR1 SGHRS, CDR2 YFSETQ. Trimming took off 0 bases at V and 1 base at J, with 4 bases between the two ends. CDR3 amino acids: CASSLAENTEAFF. The CDR3 DNA reads as TGCGCCAGCAGCTTGGCAGAGAACACTGAAGCTTTCTTT.

This clone was counted once. The rearrangement joins TRBV2 to TRBJ2-1; D perhaps matches TRBD2 (6 bases). CDR1 SNHLY and CDR2 FYNNEI come from the germline V gene. Trimming took 6 bases from V and 7 from J, leaving 25 bases between them. The CDR3 is 17 residues long. The CDR3 DNA reads TGTGCCAGCAGCGAACTAGAGGATGGGGGAGGTGGGAATGAGCAGTTCTTC. Its translation is CASSELEDGGGGNEQFF.